The rows below give T cell receptor beta chains drawn from one sample of a study of regulatory T cells in long-lasting Graves disease. TCRdb reprocessed the multiplex PCR reads via MiXCR and lists one record per CDR3 protein. Altogether fewer than 450,000 distinct CDR3 sequences are present, about a quarter being singletons, with the ten largest covering about 27%. The sample was peripheral blood mononuclear cells (PBMCs), taken when the disease was refractory, from a patient treated with antithyroid drugs. The receptors stem from a female donor with Graves disease. Both conserved end residues are part of each CDR3. D genes are given only for firm matches.

v_call: TRBV24-1; d_call: NA; j_call: TRBJ2-2; cdr3_aa: CATSDVLPGTGELFF
v_call: TRBV30; d_call: NA; j_call: TRBJ2-7; cdr3_aa: CASQEGTYEQYF
v_call: TRBV5-1; d_call: TRBD1; j_call: TRBJ2-5; cdr3_aa: CASRTGDEETQYF
v_call: TRBV29-1; d_call: NA; j_call: TRBJ2-6; cdr3_aa: CSVEGALGPGANVLTF
v_call: TRBV7-2; d_call: NA; j_call: TRBJ1-2; cdr3_aa: CASSHRVGYNGYTF
v_call: TRBV7-2; d_call: NA; j_call: TRBJ2-5; cdr3_aa: CASSSREQTQYF
v_call: TRBV6-5; d_call: NA; j_call: TRBJ2-7; cdr3_aa: CASSYGRQGYEQYF
v_call: TRBV6-5; d_call: NA; j_call: TRBJ1-6; cdr3_aa: CASSSYRFGVGNSPLHF
v_call: TRBV6-1; d_call: TRBD1; j_call: TRBJ1-5; cdr3_aa: CASRAGGFNQPQHF
v_call: TRBV29-1; d_call: NA; j_call: TRBJ2-2; cdr3_aa: CSAGLQNTGELFF
v_call: TRBV9; d_call: TRBD1; j_call: TRBJ2-2; cdr3_aa: CASSKPGTATAGELFF
v_call: TRBV6-1; d_call: TRBD2; j_call: TRBJ2-1; cdr3_aa: CASSEAQGLAGDEQFF
v_call: TRBV19; d_call: NA; j_call: TRBJ1-5; cdr3_aa: CASSIGLSNQPQHF
v_call: TRBV11-2; d_call: NA; j_call: TRBJ2-7; cdr3_aa: CASSLGGWAGQLEQYF
v_call: TRBV20-1; d_call: NA; j_call: TRBJ1-5; cdr3_aa: CSAPDSGAQGSQPQHF
v_call: TRBV20-1; d_call: TRBD2; j_call: TRBJ2-5; cdr3_aa: CSANPIAGALQETQYF
v_call: TRBV15; d_call: NA; j_call: TRBJ2-7; cdr3_aa: CATSRDQGDYEQYF
v_call: TRBV11-2; d_call: NA; j_call: TRBJ1-1; cdr3_aa: CASSLAGINTEAFF